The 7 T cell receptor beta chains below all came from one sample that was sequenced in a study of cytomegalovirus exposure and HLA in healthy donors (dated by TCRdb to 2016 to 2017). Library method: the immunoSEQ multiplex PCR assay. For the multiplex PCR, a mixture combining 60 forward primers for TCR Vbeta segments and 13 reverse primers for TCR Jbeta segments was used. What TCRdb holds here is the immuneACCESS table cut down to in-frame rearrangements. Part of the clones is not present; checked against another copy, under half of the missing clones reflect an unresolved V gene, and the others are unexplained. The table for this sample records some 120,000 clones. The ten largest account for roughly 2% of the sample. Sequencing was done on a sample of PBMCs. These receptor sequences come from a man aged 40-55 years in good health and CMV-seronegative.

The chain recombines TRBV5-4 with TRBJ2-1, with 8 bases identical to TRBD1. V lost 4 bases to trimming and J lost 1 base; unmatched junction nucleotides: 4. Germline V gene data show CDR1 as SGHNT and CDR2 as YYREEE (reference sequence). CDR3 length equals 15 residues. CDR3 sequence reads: CASSTRTGSYNEQFF. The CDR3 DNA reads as TGTGCCAGCAGCACCCGGACAGGGTCCTACAATGAGCAGTTCTTC.

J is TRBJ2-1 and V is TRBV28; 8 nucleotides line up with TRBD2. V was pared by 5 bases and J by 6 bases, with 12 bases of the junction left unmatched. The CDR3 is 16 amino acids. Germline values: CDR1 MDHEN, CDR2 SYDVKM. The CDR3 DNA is TGTGCCAGCAGTCCGGGGGGGAGCGGGAGTCCCAATGAGCAGTTCTTC. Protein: CASSPGGSGSPNEQFF.

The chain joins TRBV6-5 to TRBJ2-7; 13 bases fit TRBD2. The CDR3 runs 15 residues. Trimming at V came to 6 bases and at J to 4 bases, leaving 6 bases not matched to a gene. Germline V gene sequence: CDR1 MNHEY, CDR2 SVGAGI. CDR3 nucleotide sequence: TGTGCCAGCAGCCTTGGGACTAGCGGGAAGTACGAGCAGTACTTC. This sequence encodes CASSLGTSGKYEQYF.

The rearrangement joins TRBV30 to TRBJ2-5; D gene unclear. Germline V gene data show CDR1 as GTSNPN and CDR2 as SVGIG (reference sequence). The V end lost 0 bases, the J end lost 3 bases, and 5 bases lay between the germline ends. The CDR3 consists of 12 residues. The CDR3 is CAWSVLKETQYF. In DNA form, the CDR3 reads TGTGCCTGGAGTGTACTTAAAGAGACCCAGTACTTC.

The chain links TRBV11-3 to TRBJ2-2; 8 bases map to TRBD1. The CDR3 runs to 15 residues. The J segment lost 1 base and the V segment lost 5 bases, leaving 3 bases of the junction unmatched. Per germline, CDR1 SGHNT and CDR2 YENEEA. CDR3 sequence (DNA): TGTGCCAGCAGCCCGGGGACAGGGAACACCGGGGAGCTGTTTTTT. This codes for CASSPGTGNTGELFF.

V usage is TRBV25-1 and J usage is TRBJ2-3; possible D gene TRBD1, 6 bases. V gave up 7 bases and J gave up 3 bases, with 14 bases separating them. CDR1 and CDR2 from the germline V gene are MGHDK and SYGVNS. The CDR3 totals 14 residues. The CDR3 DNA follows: TGTGCCAGCACCGACGGAAGGGGGACAGATACGCAGTATTTT. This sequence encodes CASTDGRGTDTQYF.

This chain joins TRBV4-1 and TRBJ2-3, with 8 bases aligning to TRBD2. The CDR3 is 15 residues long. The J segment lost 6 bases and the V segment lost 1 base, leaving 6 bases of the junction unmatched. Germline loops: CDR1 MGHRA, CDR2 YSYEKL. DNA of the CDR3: TGCGCCAGCAGCCAAGGCGTAGCGGGAACGGATACGCAGTATTTT. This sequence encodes CASSQGVAGTDTQYF.